This section outlines one T cell receptor (beta chain) sequence together with its context. This CDR3 spans 14 amino acids. Germline CDR1 SGHDT, CDR2 YYEEEE. TCRdb recomputed calls from the RT-PCR reads with MiXCR, one row per CDR3 protein. The table has about 700,000 distinct CDR3 sequences, approximately 15% seen once. This TCR was sampled from a female donor in good health, serving as a healthy control. Sample: memory CD4+ T cells from blood. The chain combines TRBV5-6 with TRBJ2-7, with D perhaps being TRBD1 or TRBD2 (6 bases each). In nucleotides, the CDR3 is TGTGTTAGCAGCTCCGACGAAGGGGGGCGCGAGCAGTACTTC. This codes for CVSSSDEGGREQYF. Supplemented by reference TRBV5-6 and TRBJ2-7, the full variable domain reads DAGVTQSPTHLIKTRGQQVTLRCSPKSGHDTVSWYQQALGQGPQFIFQYYEEEERQRGNFPDRFSGHQFPNYSSELNVNALLLGDSALYLCVSSSDEGGREQYFGPGTRLTVT.